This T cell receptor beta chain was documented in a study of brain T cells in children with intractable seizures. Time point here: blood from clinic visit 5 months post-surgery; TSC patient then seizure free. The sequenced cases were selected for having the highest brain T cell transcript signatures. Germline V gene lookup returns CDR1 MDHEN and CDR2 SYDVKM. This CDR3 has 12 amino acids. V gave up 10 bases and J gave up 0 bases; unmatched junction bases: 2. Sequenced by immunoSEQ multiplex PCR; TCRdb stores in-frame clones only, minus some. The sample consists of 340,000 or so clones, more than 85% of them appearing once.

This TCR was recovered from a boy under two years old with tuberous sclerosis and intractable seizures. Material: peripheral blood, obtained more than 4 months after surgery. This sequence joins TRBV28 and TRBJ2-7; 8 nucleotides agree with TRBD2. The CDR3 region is CATRGGSYEQYF. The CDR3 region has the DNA TGTGCCACCCGGGGGGGCTCCTACGAGCAGTACTTC. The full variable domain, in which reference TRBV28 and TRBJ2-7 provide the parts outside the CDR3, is DVKVTQSSRYLVKRTGEKVFLECVQDMDHENMFWYRQDPGLGLRLIYFSYDVKMKEKGDIPEGYSVSREKKERFSLILESASTNQTSMYLCATRGGSYEQYFGPGTRLTVT.